The 28 T cell receptor beta chains presented below share a single source sample, sequenced in a study of blood T cells in healthy people across ages. A second PCR of roughly 6 to 12 cycles used a sample-barcoded 5' primer and a J-beta primer mix. Each CDR3 protein gets one entry after TCRdb re-called the 5' RACE reads with MiXCR. The sample yields about 1,600,000 distinct CDR3 sequences, approximately 38% seen once. Sequencing input: blood. The receptors derive from a young woman in good health.

The chain employs TRBV6-5 and TRBJ2-3; 8 bases are shared with TRBD2. This CDR3 has 15 residues. CDR1 and CDR2 (germline): MNHEY, SVGAGI. The trim removed 6 bases at V and 0 bases at J, leaving 5 bases unmatched. The CDR3 region has the DNA TGTGCCAGCAGCCCCGGGAGGGAGAGCACAGATACGCAGTATTTT. Translating gives CASSPGRESTDTQYF.

This clonotype has just a few counts. V is TRBV6-1 and J is TRBJ1-2; D call uncertain. There are 14 residues in the CDR3. Germline assignment: CDR1 MNHNS and CDR2 SASEGT. Between the trimmed V and J ends, which lost 6 bases and 0 bases, there was a span of 11 bases. The CDR3, as DNA: TGTGCCAGCAGCAGTAGCTCCTCTAACTATGGCTACACCTTC. This codes for CASSSSSSNYGYTF.

This clonotype occurred a few times. The CDR3, as DNA: TGTGCCAGCAGTGATTTACTCTCCTACGAGCAGTACTTC. Translation: CASSDLLSYEQYF. The chain recombines TRBV6-1 with TRBJ2-7, with D unclear. With 3 bases removed from V and 0 bases from J, the gap between germline ends came to 6 bases. The CDR3 spans 13 residues. Germline lookup yields CDR1 MNHNS and CDR2 SASEGT.

The sample holds one count of this clonotype. This chain links TRBV7-9 with TRBJ2-2; 10 bases map to TRBD1. The CDR3 has 17 amino acids. Germline CDR1 SEHNR, CDR2 FQNEAQ (reference sequence). V dropped 1 base and J dropped 3; count of bases not matched to a gene: 5. CDR3 in amino acids: CASSLGPGQGYTGELFF. The CDR3 DNA reads as TGTGCCAGCAGCTTAGGACCGGGACAGGGGTACACCGGGGAGCTGTTTTTT.

This clonotype has just a few counts. The chain joins TRBV20-1 to TRBJ2-3; 13 positions match TRBD2. V was pared by 4 bases and J by 6 bases, with 7 bases of the junction left unmatched. Germline values: CDR1 DFQATT, CDR2 SNEGSKA (reference sequence). CDR3 length: 15 amino acids. CDR3 bases: TGCAGTGCTACCCCCCGGACTAGCGGGAGTGATACGCAGTATTTT. Translating it yields CSATPRTSGSDTQYF.

The chain uses TRBV20-1 and TRBJ2-4, with D perhaps TRBD2 (6 bases). The CDR3 extends over 15 amino acids. The V gene lost 3 bases and the J gene lost 3 bases, with 15 bases spanning the gap. From germline, CDR1 is DFQATT and CDR2 SNEGSKA (reference sequence). The CDR3 loop is CSARDDRRGKNIQYF. CDR3 coding DNA: TGCAGTGCTAGGGACGACCGGAGGGGCAAAAACATTCAGTACTTC.

This clonotype was observed a handful of times. This chain uses TRBV7-9 with TRBJ1-2; the D gene is possibly TRBD1 (6 bases). The ends were cut back, 6 bases at V and 8 bases at J, with 13 bases in the middle. The CDR3 has 12 residues. CDR1 SEHNR and CDR2 FQNEAQ come from the germline V gene (reference sequence). The CDR3 reads CASSGGLGGYTF. The CDR3 nucleotides read TGTGCCAGCAGTGGGGGGCTAGGGGGCTACACCTTC.

V and J are TRBV12-3 or TRBV12-4 and TRBJ1-2; D is unresolved. The CDR3 totals 13 residues. V was cut by 5 bases and J by 7 bases, with 14 bases left in between. The CDR3 nucleotides read TGTGCCAGCAGTACAGTGTGGTTGGGTGGCTACACCTTC. It is translated as CASSTVWLGGYTF.

The genes are TRBV7-9 and TRBJ1-1; TRBD1 agrees at 8 bases. J was trimmed by 3 bases and V by 5 bases; bases with no gene match: 11. Germline V gene data show CDR1 as SEHNR and CDR2 as FQNEAQ (reference sequence). The CDR3 runs to 16 residues. The CDR3 DNA reads as TGTGCCAGCAGCGACGGACAGGGCCCGGGGTACACTGAAGCTTTCTTT. Encoded protein: CASSDGQGPGYTEAFF.

The V and J genes are TRBV27 and TRBJ2-7; 15 bases match TRBD2. The CDR3 spans 14 residues. Trimming removed 5 bases from V and 4 bases from J; junction bases left unmatched: 0. CDR1 and CDR2 from the germline V gene are MNHEY and SMNVEV (reference sequence). As DNA, the CDR3 is TGTGCCAGCAGTGGGACTAGCGGGGGGTACGAGCAGTACTTC. This encodes CASSGTSGGYEQYF.

This clonotype was seen a handful of times. The V call is TRBV7-9, the J call TRBJ1-5, with TRBD1 identical over 8 bases. CDR3 length: 13 residues. V lost 7 bases and J lost 5; bases outside the gene matches: 4. Germline assignment: CDR1 SEHNR and CDR2 FQNEAQ (reference sequence). The CDR3 DNA reads TGTGCCAGCACACCGACAGGGGATCAGCCCCAGCATTTT. It encodes CASTPTGDQPQHF.

The gene calls are TRBV7-2 and TRBJ2-5; 10 positions agree with TRBD2. The J call is doubtful: the DNA matches TRBJ2-7 better. The CDR3 is 15 amino acids. The germline V gene encodes CDR1 SGHTA and CDR2 FQGNSA. DNA of the CDR3: TGTGCCAGCAGCTTTCTAGCGGGGGATACCTACGAGCAGTACTTC. Translating gives CASSFLAGDTYEQYF.

The chain uses TRBV6-6 and TRBJ1-2, with 8 bases fitting TRBD1. Germline V gene sequence: CDR1 MNHNY, CDR2 SVGAGI (reference sequence). The CDR3 has 13 amino acids. The trim removed 10 bases at V and 10 bases at J, leaving 14 bases unmatched. CDR3 sequence reads: CATHGGTGGDYTF. CDR3 bases: TGTGCCACCCACGGAGGGACAGGCGGTGACTACACCTTC.

A few counts support this clonotype. The chain links TRBV15 to TRBJ2-5, with D possibly TRBD1 on 6 matching bases. CDR3 size: 19 residues. V was pared by 2 bases and J by 1 base, with 23 bases between. Germline V gives CDR1 LNHNV, CDR2 YYDKDF (reference sequence). The chain's CDR3 is CATSRMAYTGDRPQETQYF. The CDR3, as DNA: TGTGCCACCAGCAGAATGGCCTATACCGGAGACAGGCCCCAAGAGACCCAGTACTTC.

This clonotype was detected only a few times. The CDR3 region is CASSTRDRGSIGYGYTF. The DNA of the CDR3 is TGTGCCAGCAGTACGCGGGACAGGGGATCGATCGGCTATGGCTACACCTTC. This chain joins TRBV6-1 and TRBJ1-2; 10 bases agree with TRBD1. V shed 5 bases and J 4 bases; nucleotides not matched to a gene: 13. The V gene's germline CDR1 is MNHNS and CDR2 SASEGT. This CDR3 region has 17 residues.

This clonotype was counted only a few times. V gene TRBV29-1 combines with J gene TRBJ2-7; a possible D gene is TRBD1 (6 bases). Germline V gene sequence: CDR1 SQVTM, CDR2 ANQGSEA. V lost 0 bases and J 6 bases, leaving 12 bases between the germline ends. The CDR3 runs 13 residues. The CDR3 DNA sequence: TGCAGCGTTGAAGAGTCGACAGGTCCCGAGCAGTACTTC. The encoded protein is CSVEESTGPEQYF.

The genes are TRBV21-1 and TRBJ2-7; the table's TRBD1 call for D was not verified on the DNA. TRBV21-1 is tagged as a pseudogene. The CDR3 totals 15 residues. The CDR3 sequence: CASSKVAGQRYEQYF. In DNA form, the CDR3 reads TGTGCCAGCAGCAAAGTGGCGGGACAACGTTACGAGCAGTACTTC.

The genes are TRBV5-1 and TRBJ2-5; 8 nucleotides match TRBD2. The J segment lost 1 base and the V segment lost 1 base, leaving 6 bases of the junction unmatched. Germline V gene data show CDR1 as SGHRS and CDR2 as YFSETQ. The CDR3 covers 16 residues. The CDR3 loop is CASSLSVSGIQETQYF. The DNA for the CDR3 is TGCGCCAGCAGCTTGTCGGTTAGCGGGATCCAAGAGACCCAGTACTTC.

The chain recombines TRBV10-3 with TRBJ2-7; tentative D call: TRBD1 (6 bases). CDR1 and CDR2 from the germline V gene are ENHRY and SYGVKD. V was trimmed by 3 bases and J by 5 bases, leaving 14 bases between them. This CDR3 has 14 amino acids. DNA of the CDR3: TGTGCCATCAGTGAAGAACAGGGATTAGACGAGCAGTACTTC. It yields the protein CAISEEQGLDEQYF.

CDR3 coding DNA: TGTGCCAGCAGCCCACTCGACAGGGATCATGAAAAACTGTTTTTT. It translates to CASSPLDRDHEKLFF. The rearrangement uses TRBV7-9 and TRBJ1-4, with TRBD1 matching 7 bases. The V gene's germline CDR1 is SEHNR and CDR2 FQNEAQ (reference sequence). This CDR3 has 15 residues. The V gene end was trimmed by 5 bases and the J gene end by 6 bases; junction bases not matched to a gene: 9.

V usage is TRBV4-1 and J usage is TRBJ2-1; a possible D gene is TRBD1 (6 bases). The J call may be incorrect, as the DNA end agrees better with TRBJ2-7. The CDR3 consists of 15 residues. Germline V CDR1 and CDR2: MGHRA, YSYEKL. CDR3 in DNA: TGCGCCAGCAGCCAAGATGGGACAACATACAATGAGCAGTACTTC. Residues: CASSQDGTTYNEQYF.

The rearrangement links TRBV20-1 to TRBJ2-7; TRBD2 aligns across 9 bases. This CDR3 comprises 18 residues. Germline loops: CDR1 DFQATT, CDR2 SNEGSKA (reference sequence). V trimming: 0 bases; J trimming: 3 bases; junction bases outside the gene matches: 15. CDR3 residues: CSARDEASGGNPVYEQYF. In DNA, the CDR3 is TGCAGTGCTAGAGATGAGGCGAGCGGGGGGAACCCGGTCTACGAGCAGTACTTC.

This clonotype occurred a few times. The J gene is TRBJ1-6, the V gene TRBV18; no reliable D call. The germline V and J ends were trimmed by 2 bases and 0 bases, with 11 bases remaining between them. The V gene's germline CDR1 is KGHSH and CDR2 LQKENI. The CDR3 covers 17 residues. In DNA, the CDR3 is TGTGCCAGCTCACCAAGAGGTATCAGCTCCTATAATTCACCCCTCCACTTT. It yields the protein CASSPRGISSYNSPLHF. Supplemented by reference TRBV18 and TRBJ1-6, the full variable domain reads NAGVMQNPRHLVRRRGQEARLRCSPMKGHSHVYWYRQLPEEGLKFMVYLQKENIIDESGMPKERFSAEFPKEGPSILRIQQVVRGDSAAYFCASSPRGISSYNSPLHFGNGTRLTVT.

The sample holds a few counts of this clonotype. V is TRBV12-3 or TRBV12-4 and J is TRBJ1-1, with 7 positions matching TRBD1. This CDR3 contains 12 residues. V lost 5 bases to trimming and J lost 7 bases; unmatched junction nucleotides: 4. The CDR3 region has the DNA TGTGCCAGCAGTCAGGGACAGCTTGAAGCTTTCTTT. It yields the protein CASSQGQLEAFF.

This clonotype was detected a few times. The rearrangement links TRBV27 to TRBJ2-1; D is unclear. CDR3 length: 14 residues. Trimming took off 5 bases at V and 3 bases at J, with 11 bases between the two ends. In germline, CDR1 is MNHEY, CDR2 SMNVEV (reference sequence). Written as DNA, the CDR3 is TGTGCCAGCAGTCCAGACCGATTCTACAATGAGCAGTTCTTC. Its translation: CASSPDRFYNEQFF.

The gene calls are TRBV27 and TRBJ1-1; 9 nucleotides align to TRBD1. The CDR3 sequence is 16 residues long. J was trimmed by 5 bases and V by 3 bases; bases with no gene match: 10. CDR1 MNHEY and CDR2 SMNVEV come from the germline V gene (reference sequence). CDR3 region: CASSFVTGGAKTEAFF. DNA for the CDR3: TGTGCCAGCAGTTTTGTTACAGGGGGCGCGAAGACTGAAGCTTTCTTT.

The sample holds a few counts of this clonotype. The chain has TRBV10-3 and TRBJ2-6; D is possibly TRBD1 (5 bases). Germline V gene lookup returns CDR1 ENHRY and CDR2 SYGVKD. This CDR3 comprises 17 residues. Trimming removed 0 bases from V and 0 bases from J, with 9 bases in between. CDR3 region: CAISESQGGSGANVLTF. CDR3 in DNA: TGTGCCATCAGTGAGTCGCAGGGTGGCTCTGGGGCCAACGTCCTGACTTTC.

The chain carries TRBV5-1 and TRBJ1-2; no clear D. The CDR3 is 12 amino acids. Deletions cut 0 bases from V and 8 bases from J, with 8 bases between. CDR1 SGHRS and CDR2 YFSETQ come from the germline V gene. The CDR3 reads CASSLDFRGYTF. In DNA form, the CDR3 reads TGCGCCAGCAGCTTGGATTTCCGGGGCTACACCTTC.